Listed here are 10 T cell receptor beta chains from one sample, sequenced in a study of T-cell memory formation after mild COVID-19. TCRdb passed the 5' RACE reads through MiXCR, listing each CDR3 protein once. The table shows about 470,000 distinct CDR3 sequences, with about 20% occurring only once. Sequenced input: PBMCs or a T cell subset sorted from them (not recorded which). These receptors came from an adult woman who had mild COVID-19 (a few samples of this study predate the infection). Cell type and time point are not known.

The V and J genes are TRBV7-9 and TRBJ2-6, with D maybe TRBD1 (5 bases). Trimming removed 2 bases from V and 2 bases from J, with 10 bases in between. The CDR3 sequence is 16 residues long. Germline V lookup: CDR1 SEHNR, CDR2 FQNEAQ (reference sequence). The CDR3 DNA is TGTGCCAGCAGCTTATCTCTGGGGCCTGGGGCCAACGTCCTGACTTTC. The encoded protein is CASSLSLGPGANVLTF.

The rearrangement uses TRBV7-9 and TRBJ1-2; 11 bases map to TRBD1. The CDR3 has 15 amino acids. J gave up 0 bases and V 5 bases, and 2 bases lay outside the gene matches. Looked up from germline, CDR1 is SEHNR and CDR2 is FQNEAQ (reference sequence). In nucleotides, the CDR3 is TGTGCCAGCAGCGGACAGGGGGCAACTAACTATGGCTACACCTTC. The encoded protein is CASSGQGATNYGYTF.

The chain links TRBV11-2 to TRBJ1-5; TRBD1 matches 7 bases. CDR3 length: 15 residues. Germline V gene sequence: CDR1 SGHAT, CDR2 FQNNGV. Trimming at V came to 3 bases and at J to 3 bases, leaving 5 bases not matched to a gene. The CDR3 region is CASSFSGQTNQPQHF. The CDR3 coding sequence is TGTGCCAGCAGCTTCTCGGGACAGACCAATCAGCCCCAGCATTTT.

V gene TRBV10-3 combines with J gene TRBJ2-5; 10 nucleotides agree with TRBD1. The CDR3 spans 14 residues. Germline loops: CDR1 ENHRY, CDR2 SYGVKD. V was pared by 4 bases and J by 2 bases, with 1 base of the junction left unmatched. The CDR3 DNA follows: TGTGCCATCAGTGGGACAGGGGGGCAAGAGACCCAGTACTTC. It translates to CAISGTGGQETQYF.

This clonotype appeared a few times. The chain uses TRBV24-1 and TRBJ2-2; perhaps TRBD2 as D (6 bases). This CDR3 has 15 amino acids. V lost 4 bases and J lost 5, with 13 bases in between. Germline CDR1 is KGHDR and CDR2 is SFDVKD. The CDR3 nucleotides are TGTGCCACCAGTGAATCGTCTAGCGCTACCGGGGAGCTGTTTTTT. This codes for CATSESSSATGELFF.

The table lists this clonotype with a few counts. The chain combines TRBV7-2 with TRBJ2-3, with 12 bases lining up with TRBD2. V gave up 1 base and J gave up 0 bases; unmatched junction bases: 2. This CDR3 has 17 residues. CDR1 and CDR2 (germline): SGHTA, FQGNSA. CDR3 region: CASSLDGTSGSTDTQYF. The CDR3 nucleotides read TGTGCCAGCAGCTTAGATGGGACTAGCGGGAGCACAGATACGCAGTATTTT.

This rearrangement joins TRBV24-1 to TRBJ1-2; tentative D call: TRBD1 (5 bases). The CDR3 contains 13 residues. V lost 7 bases, J lost 4 bases, and 12 bases lay in between. Germline V lookup: CDR1 KGHDR, CDR2 SFDVKD. The chain's CDR3 is CATRGGDGYGYTF. The CDR3 coding sequence is TGTGCCACCAGGGGAGGGGACGGCTATGGCTACACCTTC.

This clonotype was detected ten times or more. The chain combines TRBV7-9 with TRBJ2-3, with D possibly TRBD1 on 6 matching bases. V was shortened by 5 bases and J by 0 bases, with 12 bases between the two germline ends. Germline CDR1 SEHNR, CDR2 FQNEAQ (reference sequence). The CDR3 has 15 amino acids. DNA of the CDR3: TGTGCCAGCAGCGGGGGAACAGGGAGCACAGATACGCAGTATTTT. Translation: CASSGGTGSTDTQYF.

The chain carries TRBV4-1 and TRBJ2-1; no clear D. Looked up from germline, CDR1 is MGHRA and CDR2 is YSYEKL. V gave up 0 bases and J gave up 6 bases, with 6 bases separating them. The CDR3 is 13 residues long. DNA of the CDR3: TGCGCCAGCAGCCAAGATGATGGCAATGAGCAGTTCTTC. This translates into CASSQDDGNEQFF.

Of note for this clonotype: The junction departs from germline at one end; a sequencing error may be responsible. The chain combines TRBV12-3 or TRBV12-4 with TRBJ2-6; 10 bases match TRBD1. The CDR3 has 17 amino acids. The CDR3: CATSLTGGWSGANVLTF. In nucleotides, the CDR3 is TGTGCCACCAGTTTGACAGGGGGCTGGTCTGGGGCCAACGTCCTGACTTTC.